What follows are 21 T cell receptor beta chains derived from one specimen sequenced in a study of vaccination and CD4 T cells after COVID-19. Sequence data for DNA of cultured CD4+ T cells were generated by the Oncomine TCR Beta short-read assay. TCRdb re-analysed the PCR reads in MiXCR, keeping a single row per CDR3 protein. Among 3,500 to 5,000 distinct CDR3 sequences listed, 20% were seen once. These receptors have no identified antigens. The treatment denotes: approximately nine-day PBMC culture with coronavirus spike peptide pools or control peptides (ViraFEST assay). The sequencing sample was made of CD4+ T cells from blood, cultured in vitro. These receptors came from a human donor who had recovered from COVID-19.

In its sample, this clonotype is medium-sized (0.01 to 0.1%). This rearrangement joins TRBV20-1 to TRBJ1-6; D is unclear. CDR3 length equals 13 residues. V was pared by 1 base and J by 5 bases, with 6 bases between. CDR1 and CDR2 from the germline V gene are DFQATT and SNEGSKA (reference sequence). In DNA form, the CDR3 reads TGCAGTGCTAGAGCAGAGAATAATTCACCCCTCCACTTT. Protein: CSARAENNSPLHF.

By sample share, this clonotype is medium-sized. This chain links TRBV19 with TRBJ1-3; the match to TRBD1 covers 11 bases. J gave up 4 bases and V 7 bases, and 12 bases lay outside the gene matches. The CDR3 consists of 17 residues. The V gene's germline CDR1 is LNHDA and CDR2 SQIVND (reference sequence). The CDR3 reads CASTAGTGGSYGNTIYF. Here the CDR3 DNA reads TGTGCCAGTACCGCCGGGACAGGGGGATCCTACGGAAACACCATATATTTT.

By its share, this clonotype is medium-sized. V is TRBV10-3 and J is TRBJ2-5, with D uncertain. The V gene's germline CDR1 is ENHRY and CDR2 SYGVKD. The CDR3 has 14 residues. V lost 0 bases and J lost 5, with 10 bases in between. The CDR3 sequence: CAISESNGLETQYF. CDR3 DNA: TGTGCCATCAGTGAGTCGAACGGGCTGGAGACCCAGTACTTC.

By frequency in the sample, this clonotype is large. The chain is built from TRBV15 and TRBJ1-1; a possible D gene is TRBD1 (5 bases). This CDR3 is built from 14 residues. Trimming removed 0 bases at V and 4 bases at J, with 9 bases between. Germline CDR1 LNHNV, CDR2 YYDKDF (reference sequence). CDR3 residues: CATSRDRRGTEAFF. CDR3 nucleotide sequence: TGTGCCACCAGCAGAGATAGGAGGGGCACTGAAGCTTTCTTT.

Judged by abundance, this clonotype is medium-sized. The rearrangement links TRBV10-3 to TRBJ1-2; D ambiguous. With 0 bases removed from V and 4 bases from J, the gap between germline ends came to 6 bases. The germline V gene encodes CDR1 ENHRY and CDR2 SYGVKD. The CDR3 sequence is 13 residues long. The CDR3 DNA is TGTGCCATCAGTGAGTCTGGGCTCTATGGCTACACCTTC. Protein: CAISESGLYGYTF.

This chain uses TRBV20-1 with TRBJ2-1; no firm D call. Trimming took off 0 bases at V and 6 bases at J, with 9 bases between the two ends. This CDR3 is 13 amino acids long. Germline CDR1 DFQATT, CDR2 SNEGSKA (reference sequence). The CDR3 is CSARDTRFNEQFF. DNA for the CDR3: TGCAGTGCTAGAGATACCAGGTTCAATGAGCAGTTCTTC.

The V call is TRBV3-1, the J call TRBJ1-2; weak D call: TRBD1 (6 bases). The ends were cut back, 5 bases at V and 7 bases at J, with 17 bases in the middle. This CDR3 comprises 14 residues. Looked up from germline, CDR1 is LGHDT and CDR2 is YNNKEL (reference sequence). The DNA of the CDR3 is TGTGCCAGCAGCTCCAAGAGGGGGTCGAGTGGCTACACCTTC. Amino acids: CASSSKRGSSGYTF.

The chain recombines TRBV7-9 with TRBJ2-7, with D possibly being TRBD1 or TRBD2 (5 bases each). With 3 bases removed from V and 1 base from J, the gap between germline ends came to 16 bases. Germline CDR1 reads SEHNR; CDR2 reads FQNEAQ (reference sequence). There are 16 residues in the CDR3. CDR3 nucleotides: TGTGCCAGCAGCTTGGGAACCGGGACGAAATCCTACGAGCAGTACTTC. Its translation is CASSLGTGTKSYEQYF.

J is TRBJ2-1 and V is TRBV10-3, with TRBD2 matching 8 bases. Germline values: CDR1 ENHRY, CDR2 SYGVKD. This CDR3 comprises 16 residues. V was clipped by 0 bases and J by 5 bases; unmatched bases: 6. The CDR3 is CAISESSGGGDNEQFF. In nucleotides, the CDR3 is TGTGCCATCAGTGAGTCCAGCGGGGGAGGAGACAATGAGCAGTTCTTC.

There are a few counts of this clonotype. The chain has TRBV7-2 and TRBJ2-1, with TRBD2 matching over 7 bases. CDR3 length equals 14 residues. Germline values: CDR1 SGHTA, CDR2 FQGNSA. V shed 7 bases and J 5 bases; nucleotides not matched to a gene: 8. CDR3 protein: CASNKRGLNNEQFF. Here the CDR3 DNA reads TGTGCCAGCAACAAGCGGGGATTGAACAATGAGCAGTTCTTC.

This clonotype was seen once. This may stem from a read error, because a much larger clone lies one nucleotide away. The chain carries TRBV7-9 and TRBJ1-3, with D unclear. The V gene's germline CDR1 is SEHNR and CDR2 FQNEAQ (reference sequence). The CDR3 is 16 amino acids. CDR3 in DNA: TGTGCCAGCAGCTTAGATCCTCTCTACTCTGGAGACACCATATATTTT. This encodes CASSLDPLYSGDTIYF.

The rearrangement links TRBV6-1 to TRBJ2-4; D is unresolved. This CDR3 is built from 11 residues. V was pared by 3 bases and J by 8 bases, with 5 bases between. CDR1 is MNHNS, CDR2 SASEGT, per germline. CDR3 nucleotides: TGTGCCAGCAGTGACTTGGACATTCAGTACTTC. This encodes CASSDLDIQYF.

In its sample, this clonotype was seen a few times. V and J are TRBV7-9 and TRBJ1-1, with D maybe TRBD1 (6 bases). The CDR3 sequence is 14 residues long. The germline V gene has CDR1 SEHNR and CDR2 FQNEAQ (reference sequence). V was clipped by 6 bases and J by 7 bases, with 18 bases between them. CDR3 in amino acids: CASSSRGWGDEAFF. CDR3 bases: TGTGCCAGCAGTTCCAGGGGCTGGGGGGATGAAGCTTTCTTT.

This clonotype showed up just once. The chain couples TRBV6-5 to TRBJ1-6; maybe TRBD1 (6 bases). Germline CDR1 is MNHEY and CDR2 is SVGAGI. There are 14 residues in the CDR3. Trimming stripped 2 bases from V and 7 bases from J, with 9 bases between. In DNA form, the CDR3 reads TGTGCCAGCAGTTACGCGGGGGCCAATTCACCCCTCCACTTT. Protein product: CASSYAGANSPLHF.

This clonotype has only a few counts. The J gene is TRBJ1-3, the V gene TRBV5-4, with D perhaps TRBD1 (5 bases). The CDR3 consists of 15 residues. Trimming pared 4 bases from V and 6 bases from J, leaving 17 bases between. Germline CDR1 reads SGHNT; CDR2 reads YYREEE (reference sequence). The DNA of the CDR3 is TGTGCCAGCAGCCCCGGGACTTTCGCTGAAAACACCATATATTTT. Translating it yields CASSPGTFAENTIYF.

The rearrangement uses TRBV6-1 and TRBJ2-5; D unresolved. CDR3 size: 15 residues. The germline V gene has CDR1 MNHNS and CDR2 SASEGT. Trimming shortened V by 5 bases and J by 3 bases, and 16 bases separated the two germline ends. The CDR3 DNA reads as TGTGCCAGCAGTCTACGAATCGACATTAAAGAGACCCAGTACTTC. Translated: CASSLRIDIKETQYF.

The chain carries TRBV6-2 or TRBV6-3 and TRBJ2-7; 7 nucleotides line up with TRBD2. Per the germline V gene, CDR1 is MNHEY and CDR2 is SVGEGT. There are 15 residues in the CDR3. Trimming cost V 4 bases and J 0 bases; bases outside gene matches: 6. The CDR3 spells CASSSPGGSSYEQYF. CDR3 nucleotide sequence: TGTGCCAGCAGTTCCCCCGGGGGGAGCTCCTACGAGCAGTACTTC.

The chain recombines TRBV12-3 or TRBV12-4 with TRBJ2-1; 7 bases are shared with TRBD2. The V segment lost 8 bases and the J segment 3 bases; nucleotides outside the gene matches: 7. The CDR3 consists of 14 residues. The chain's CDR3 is CASGSGTVYNEQFF. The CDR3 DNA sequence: TGTGCCAGCGGAAGCGGGACCGTCTACAATGAGCAGTTCTTC.

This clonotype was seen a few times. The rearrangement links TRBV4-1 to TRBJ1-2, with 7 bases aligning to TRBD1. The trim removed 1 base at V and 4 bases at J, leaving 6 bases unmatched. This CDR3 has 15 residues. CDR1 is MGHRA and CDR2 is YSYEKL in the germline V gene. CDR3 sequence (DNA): TGCGCCAGCAGCCAAGTTAACAGGGGAGTCTATGGCTACACCTTC. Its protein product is CASSQVNRGVYGYTF.

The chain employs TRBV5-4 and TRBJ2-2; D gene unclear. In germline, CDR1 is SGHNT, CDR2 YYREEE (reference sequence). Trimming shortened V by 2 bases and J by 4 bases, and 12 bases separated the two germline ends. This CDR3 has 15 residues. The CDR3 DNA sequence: TGTGCCAGCAGCTTCTCCGACGGGTTCACCGGGGAGCTGTTTTTT. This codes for CASSFSDGFTGELFF.

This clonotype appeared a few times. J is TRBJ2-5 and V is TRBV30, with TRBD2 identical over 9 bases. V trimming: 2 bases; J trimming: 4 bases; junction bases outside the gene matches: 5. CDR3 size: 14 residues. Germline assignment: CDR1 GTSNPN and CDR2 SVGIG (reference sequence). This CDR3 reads CAWSMIAGAETQYF. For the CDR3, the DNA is TGTGCCTGGAGTATGATAGCGGGGGCAGAGACCCAGTACTTC.